This T cell receptor beta chain was profiled in a study of T cell changes during pregnancy in multiple sclerosis. CDR3 length: 18 residues. Trimming took off 3 bases at V and 2 bases at J, with 21 bases between the two ends. Per germline, CDR1 SGHNT and CDR2 YYREEE (reference sequence). Measured with immunoSEQ multiplex PCR; TCRdb has only the in-frame clones, and not every one. The table lists roughly 61,000 clones, approximately 90% of them singletons. This sequence was found in a female donor in good health, enrolled as a control in a pregnancy study. The genes are TRBV5-4 and TRBJ1-5, with D possibly matching TRBD1 (6 bases). The input for sequencing was peripheral blood, taken in the first trimester of pregnancy. The CDR3 DNA follows: TGTGCCAGCAGCTACAAACCGGGGGCCCGGGGGGGCAATCAGCCCCAGCATTTT. The encoded protein is CASSYKPGARGGNQPQHF.